Listed below are T cell receptor beta chains from one sample, sequenced in a study of blood T cell repertoires in COVID-19. Sequencing was performed with immunoSEQ multiplex PCR; in TCRdb, only in-frame clones are kept and a portion is missing. This repertoire shows fewer than 300,000 clones, more than 80% found once; its top ten account for 1% to 1.3%. The source material was PBMCs or T cells enriched from blood (not recorded which). The receptors shown here come from a woman in her thirties who had recovered from COVID-19. The CDR3 runs from the conserved cysteine through the conserved F or W. Each record gives: D gene, J gene, V gene, clone size, CDR3 protein, CDR3 DNA. D genes are given only for firm matches. Size values are once, few and many counts, or a class for expanded clones, and some rows have none.

NA | TRBJ1-5 | TRBV19 | NA | CASSIRWNQGLKTNQPQHF | TGTGCCAGTAGTATTAGGTGGAACCAGGGTCTAAAAACCAATCAGCCCCAGCATTTT
NA | TRBJ1-4 | TRBV27 | NA | CASSLGQPGEKLFF | TGTGCCAGCAGTTTAGGTCAACCAGGAGAAAAACTGTTTTTT
NA | TRBJ2-2 | TRBV21-1 | NA | CASSMTGTSGSSGTGELFF | TGTGCCAGCAGCATGACCGGGACTAGCGGGAGCTCGGGCACCGGGGAGCTGTTTTTT
NA | TRBJ1-5 | TRBV25-1 | few | CASSEERTGQPQHF | TGTGCCAGCAGTGAAGAACGTACCGGGCAGCCCCAGCATTTT
TRBD1 | TRBJ1-1 | TRBV6-1 | NA | CASSDRGVNTEAFF | TGTGCCAGCAGTGACAGGGGGGTGAACACTGAAGCTTTCTTT
NA | TRBJ2-3 | TRBV29-1 | NA | CSVRPRGLPDTQYF | TGCAGCGTCCGCCCGCGGGGCCTCCCAGATACGCAGTATTTT
NA | TRBJ2-3 | TRBV30 | NA | CAWSVRSARTDTQYF | TGTGCCTGGAGTGTACGTAGCGCCCGCACAGATACGCAGTATTTT
TRBD2 | TRBJ2-1 | TRBV9 | NA | CASSVGHSGRAGEQFF | TGTGCCAGCAGCGTAGGTCATAGCGGGAGGGCCGGGGAGCAGTTCTTC
NA | TRBJ1-3 | TRBV5-8 | once | CASSLVRSVGNTIYF | TGTGCCAGCAGCTTGGTGCGGAGCGTCGGAAACACCATATATTTT
TRBD2 | TRBJ2-1 | TRBV28 | NA | CASSWGTSGRVGNEQFF | TGTGCCAGCAGTTGGGGGACTAGCGGGAGGGTCGGCAATGAGCAGTTCTTC
TRBD1 | TRBJ1-5 | TRBV30 | NA | CAWSRDRGPSSNQPQHF | TGTGCCTGGAGTAGGGACAGGGGGCCGTCGAGCAATCAGCCCCAGCATTTT
NA | TRBJ2-1 | TRBV7-9 | NA | CASSLIRDEQFF | TGTGCCAGCAGCTTAATTAGAGATGAGCAGTTCTTC
TRBD1 | TRBJ1-2 | TRBV6-1 | NA | CASSEWGTGINYGYTF | TGTGCCAGCAGTGAATGGGGGACAGGGATCAACTATGGCTACACCTTC
NA | TRBJ1-5 | TRBV12-3/TRBV12-4 | NA | CASSALPNQPQHF | TGTGCCAGCAGCGCGCTCCCAAATCAGCCCCAGCATTTT
TRBD1 | TRBJ2-5 | TRBV29-1 | NA | CSAVTGSETQYF | TGCAGCGCCGTGACAGGGAGCGAGACCCAGTACTTC
NA | TRBJ1-5 | TRBV4-1 | NA | CASSQDSRGLGNQPQHF | TGCGCCAGCAGCCAAGATTCCAGGGGATTAGGCAATCAGCCCCAGCATTTT
NA | TRBJ2-3 | TRBV19 | NA | CASSILWASTDTQYF | TGTGCCAGTAGTATCTTGTGGGCCAGCACAGATACGCAGTATTTT
TRBD1 | TRBJ2-5 | TRBV3-1/TRBV3-2 | NA | CTSSQRDRGRETQYF | TGTACCAGCAGCCAACGGGACAGGGGGAGGGAGACCCAGTACTTC
TRBD2 | TRBJ2-3 | TRBV10-1 | NA | CASSGGLAGAADTQYF | TGCGCCAGCAGTGGGGGACTAGCGGGAGCGGCAGATACGCAGTATTTT
NA | TRBJ1-1 | TRBV27 | NA | CASTRTVTNTEAFF | TGTGCCAGCACCCGGACAGTCACGAACACTGAAGCTTTCTTT
TRBD2 | TRBJ2-5 | TRBV5-1 | NA | CASSPGLAGETQYF | TGCGCCAGCAGCCCTGGACTAGCGGGAGAGACCCAGTACTTC
TRBD1 | TRBJ2-2 | TRBV19 | NA | CASRQGPQNTGELFF | TGTGCCAGCCGACAGGGGCCACAGAACACCGGGGAGCTGTTTTTT
TRBD2 | TRBJ2-1 | TRBV5-1 | NA | CASSLGGLAGGYNEQFF | TGCGCCAGCAGCCTTGGGGGGCTAGCGGGTGGTTACAATGAGCAGTTCTTC
TRBD1 | TRBJ1-2 | TRBV19 | few | CASAPIPGQRTNYGYTF | TGTGCCAGCGCACCAATTCCGGGACAGCGAACTAACTATGGCTACACCTTC
NA | TRBJ1-3 | TRBV30 | NA | CAWSEDSGNTIYF | TGTGCCTGGAGTGAAGACAGTGGAAACACCATATATTTT
TRBD1 | TRBJ1-1 | TRBV19 | few | CASSIYSGQGVSEAFF | TGTGCCAGTAGTATCTATTCGGGACAGGGAGTGTCTGAAGCTTTCTTT
NA | TRBJ1-1 | TRBV2 | NA | CASSPQRHPNTEAFF | TGTGCCAGCAGTCCCCAGAGGCACCCGAACACTGAAGCTTTCTTT
TRBD1 | TRBJ2-5 | TRBV7-3 | once | CASSGTAQETQYF | TGTGCCAGCAGTGGGACAGCTCAAGAGACCCAGTACTTC
TRBD2 | TRBJ2-3 | TRBV4-3 | NA | CASSQYRQGTSGSDTQYF | TGCGCCAGCAGCCAATACCGACAGGGGACTAGCGGGTCAGATACGCAGTATTTT
TRBD2 | TRBJ2-2 | TRBV7-9 | NA | CASSLRLAANTGELFF | TGTGCCAGCAGCCTGAGACTAGCAGCGAACACCGGGGAGCTGTTTTTT
NA | TRBJ1-3 | TRBV6-1 | NA | CASSDRQGGNTIYF | TGTGCCAGCAGTGACCGGCAGGGCGGAAACACCATATATTTT